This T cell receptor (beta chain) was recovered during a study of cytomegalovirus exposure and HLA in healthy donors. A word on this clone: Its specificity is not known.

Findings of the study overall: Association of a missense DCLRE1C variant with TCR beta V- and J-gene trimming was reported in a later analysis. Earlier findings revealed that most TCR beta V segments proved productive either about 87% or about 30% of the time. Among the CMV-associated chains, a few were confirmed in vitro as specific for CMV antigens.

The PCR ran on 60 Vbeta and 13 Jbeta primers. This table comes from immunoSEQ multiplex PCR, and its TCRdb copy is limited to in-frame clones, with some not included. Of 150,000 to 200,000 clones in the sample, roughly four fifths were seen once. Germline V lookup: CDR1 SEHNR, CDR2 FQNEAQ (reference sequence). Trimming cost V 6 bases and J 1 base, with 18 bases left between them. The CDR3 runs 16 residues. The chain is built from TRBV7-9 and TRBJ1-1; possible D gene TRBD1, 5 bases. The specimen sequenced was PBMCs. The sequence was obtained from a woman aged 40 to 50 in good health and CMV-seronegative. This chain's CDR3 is CASSKTLTATNTEAFF. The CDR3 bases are TGTGCCAGCAGTAAAACTCTGACAGCAACGAACACTGAAGCTTTCTTT.